A selection of T cell receptor beta chains follows, all from one sample in a study of early T cells in non-severe SARS-CoV-2 infection. TCRdb recomputed calls from the 5' RACE reads with MiXCR, one row per CDR3 protein. The table lists 75,000 to 90,000 distinct CDR3 sequences, under 11% of them singletons. The sequenced sample was whole blood, obtained at baseline. These receptors were obtained from an adult who was a healthcare worker with PCR-confirmed SARS-CoV-2 infection or an uninfected control (not recorded which). Both conserved end residues are trimmed from each CDR3. D genes are given only for firm matches.

>10|TRBV14|NA
ASSLQPNTIY
>12|TRBV28|NA
ASSSPAGYNEQF
>10|TRBV7-9|NA
ASSPQANEQY
>11|TRBV10-3|NA
AIKEGGTDTQY
>11|TRBV30|TRBD2
AFPSGPTGELF
>10|TRBV20-1|NA
SATGFGNTIY
>14|TRBV9|NA
ASSPSPVPAADTQY
>12|TRBV28|TRBD1
ASSLTGGRTEAF
>14|TRBV19|NA
ASSITISPNTGELF
>13|TRBV4-2|TRBD2
ASSHSTSASYEQY
>11|TRBV28|NA
ATSRETRYEQY
>15|TRBV30|NA
AWSVGAIVDRTDTQY
>12|TRBV7-9|TRBD1
ASSPGTAGKGAF
>14|TRBV7-9|TRBD2
ASSPGTSGREETQY
>13|TRBV12-3/TRBV12-4|NA
ASSFRGGRDTEAF
>19|TRBV20-1|NA
SARDHRDKRPSLSGANVLT
>13|TRBV20-1|NA
SATEGGANPYEQY
>12|TRBV27|NA
ASSLNGLTGELF
>12|TRBV5-4|NA
ASSWEGDYYEQY
>14|TRBV27|TRBD2
ASSSTSGAFTDTQY
>13|TRBV24-1|TRBD1
ATSDPGTAKETQY
>11|TRBV28|NA
ASRESGNSPLH
>12|TRBV6-6|NA
ASSTDSSYNEQF
>10|TRBV20-1|NA
SAWDANYGYT
>12|TRBV12-3/TRBV12-4|TRBD2
ASSFAGGIGELF
>14|TRBV5-1|TRBD2
ASSDGTSGRTDTQY
>16|TRBV4-1|TRBD2
ASSQTGTSGHAADEQF
>10|TRBV19|TRBD2
ASGRGDVRQF
>12|TRBV12-3/TRBV12-4|NA
ASSLGGRTDTQY
>14|TRBV27|TRBD2
ASRGFSGKLGDTQY
>14|TRBV20-1|TRBD2
SAREVASGSRHTQY
>11|TRBV12-3/TRBV12-4|NA
ASTAHGSYEQY